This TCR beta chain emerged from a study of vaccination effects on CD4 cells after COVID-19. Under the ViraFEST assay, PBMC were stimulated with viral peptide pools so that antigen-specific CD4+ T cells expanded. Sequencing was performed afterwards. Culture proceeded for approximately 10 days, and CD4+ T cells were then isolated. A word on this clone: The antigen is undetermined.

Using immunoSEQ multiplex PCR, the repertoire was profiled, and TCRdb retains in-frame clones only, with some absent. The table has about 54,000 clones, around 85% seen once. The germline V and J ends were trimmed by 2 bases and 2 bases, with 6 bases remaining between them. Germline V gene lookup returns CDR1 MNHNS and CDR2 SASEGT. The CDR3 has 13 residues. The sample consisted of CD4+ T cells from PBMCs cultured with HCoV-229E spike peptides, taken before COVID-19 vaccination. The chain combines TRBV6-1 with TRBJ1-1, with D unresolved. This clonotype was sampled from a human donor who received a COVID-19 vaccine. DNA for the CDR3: TGTGCCAGCAGTGAATACCGTAACACTGAAGCTTTCTTT. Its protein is CASSEYRNTEAFF.